Sequencing of this T cell receptor (beta chain) was carried out in a study of T-cell memory formation after mild COVID-19. The overall study: TCR clusters were largely donor specific.

V lost 4 bases and J lost 1; bases outside the gene matches: 8. The CDR3 covers 16 residues. TCRdb analysed the 5' RACE reads with MiXCR anew, one entry per CDR3 protein. The data contain roughly 500,000 distinct CDR3 sequences, about 20% of them singletons. The rearrangement joins TRBV12-3 or TRBV12-4 to TRBJ1-1; TRBD1 aligns across 8 bases. Sequenced: PBMCs or a T cell subset sorted from them (not recorded which). The clonotype originates from an adult woman who had mild COVID-19 (a few samples of this study predate the infection). Cell type and time point are not known. The CDR3 here is CASSSSIGTGNTEAFF. In DNA, the CDR3 is TGTGCCAGCAGTTCATCAATAGGGACAGGGAACACTGAAGCTTTCTTT.